Listed below are T cell receptor beta chains from one sample, sequenced in a study of shared clonotypes between healthy human individuals. Assay used: immunoSEQ multiplex PCR; TCRdb lists only in-frame clones, some missing. The sample holds approximately 2.1 million clones; 90% to 95% are singletons and the top ten take 0.39%. Source material: naive CD4+ T cells from PBMCs. The origin of the receptors is a young man in good health. Some clones in this sample may be carry-over from other donors' samples. CDR3s include the opening cysteine and the closing phenylalanine or tryptophan. A D gene is named only where the DNA matches it firmly. A row's size may be missing; if present it is once, few, many or a size class.

abundance	d_gene	v_gene	j_gene	CDR3aa	CDR3nt
-	TRBD1	TRBV11-3	TRBJ2-2	CASSLGRTGGNTGELFF	TGTGCCAGCAGCTTAGGTCGGACAGGGGGGAACACCGGGGAGCTGTTTTTT
-	-	TRBV5-1	TRBJ2-4	CASSGTGARGKNIQYF	TGCGCCAGCAGCGGTACGGGGGCGCGGGGCAAAAACATTCAGTACTTC
once	TRBD1	TRBV18	TRBJ2-7	CASSRDRGSEQYF	TGTGCCAGCTCACGGGACAGGGGAAGCGAGCAGTACTTC
-	TRBD2	TRBV5-1	TRBJ2-7	CASSLDAGRDKQYF	TGCGCCAGCAGCTTGGACGCAGGGAGGGATAAGCAGTACTTC
-	TRBD1	TRBV25-1	TRBJ2-3	CASSDEGALDTQYF	TGTGCCAGCAGTGATGAGGGGGCGCTCGATACGCAGTATTTT
-	-	TRBV14	TRBJ2-2	CASSQVRGGLNTGELFF	TGTGCCAGCAGCCAAGTTAGGGGCGGATTGAACACCGGGGAGCTGTTTTTT
-	-	TRBV9	TRBJ1-5	CASSVELKGPQHF	TGTGCCAGCAGCGTAGAACTCAAGGGGCCCCAGCATTTT
-	-	TRBV19	TRBJ1-3	CASSIKGTGNTIYF	TGTGCCAGTAGTATTAAAGGGACTGGAAACACCATATATTTT
-	-	TRBV11-2	TRBJ1-1	CASSLERMSRTEAFF	TGTGCCAGCAGCTTAGAAAGAATGAGTCGCACTGAAGCTTTCTTT
-	-	TRBV28	TRBJ1-1	CASSLGGNTEAFF	TGTGCCAGCAGTTTGGGGGGGAACACTGAAGCTTTCTTT
-	-	TRBV28	TRBJ1-1	CASSLSGTGSTFF	TGTGCCAGCAGTTTATCAGGCACCGGGTCGACTTTCTTT
-	-	TRBV6-5	TRBJ2-7	CASSYSGGYTYEQYF	TGTGCCAGCAGTTACTCGGGGGGATATACCTACGAGCAGTACTTC
-	-	TRBV5-1	TRBJ2-1	CASSLMFASSVHEQFF	TGCGCCAGCAGCTTGATGTTCGCTAGTAGCGTCCATGAGCAGTTCTTC
-	-	TRBV6-5	TRBJ1-1	CAVGRQNTEAFF	TGTGCCGTCGGGCGGCAGAACACTGAAGCTTTCTTT
-	-	TRBV5-1	TRBJ2-7	CASSLVVSGTYEQYF	TGCGCCAGCAGCTTGGTGGTTAGCGGCACCTACGAGCAGTACTTC
once	TRBD2	TRBV19	TRBJ2-7	CASSTSGLAGGHSYEQYF	TGTGCCAGTAGTACTTCGGGACTAGCGGGAGGCCACTCCTACGAGCAGTACTTC
-	-	TRBV5-1	TRBJ1-1	CASSVGGSMGTEAFF	TGCGCCAGCAGCGTGGGGGGTTCGATGGGAACTGAAGCTTTCTTT
once	-	TRBV9	TRBJ2-7	CASSVGQDLAYEQYF	TGTGCCAGCAGCGTAGGACAGGATTTAGCCTACGAGCAGTACTTC
-	-	TRBV6-6	TRBJ1-6	CASSYDGGSPLHF	TGTGCCAGCAGTTACGACGGGGGTTCACCCCTCCACTTT
-	-	TRBV7-3	TRBJ2-3	CASSKTASTDTQYF	TGTGCCAGCAGCAAGACAGCTAGCACAGATACGCAGTATTTT
-	-	TRBV5-4	TRBJ1-5	CASSLGHNQPQHF	TGTGCCAGCAGCTTGGGGCACAATCAGCCCCAGCATTTT
-	-	TRBV5-4	TRBJ2-7	CASTPGGVAGSYEQYF	TGTGCCAGCACCCCAGGGGGGGTAGCGGGATCCTACGAGCAGTACTTC
-	-	TRBV6-1	TRBJ2-7	CASSEVTLRNEQYF	TGTGCCAGCAGTGAAGTTACGCTAAGGAACGAGCAGTACTTC
-	TRBD2	TRBV4-2	TRBJ2-1	CASSQGASGRNEQFF	TGTGCCAGCAGCCAAGGGGCTAGCGGGAGGAATGAGCAGTTCTTC
-	TRBD2	TRBV10-3	TRBJ2-7	CAISVGEGPYEQYF	TGTGCCATCAGTGTAGGGGAGGGCCCCTACGAGCAGTACTTC
-	-	TRBV7-2	TRBJ2-2	CASSYGAGYTGELFF	TGTGCCAGCAGCTACGGGGCGGGGTACACCGGGGAGCTGTTTTTT
-	-	TRBV10-3	TRBJ2-1	CAISEIGQEQFF	TGTGCCATCAGTGAAATCGGGCAGGAGCAGTTCTTC
-	-	TRBV5-1	TRBJ2-7	CASSLAGVSDEQYF	TGCGCCAGCAGCTTGGCGGGAGTTTCGGACGAGCAGTACTTC
once	TRBD1	TRBV6-5	TRBJ2-2	CASSPQGTNTGELFF	TGTGCCAGCAGTCCACAGGGGACGAACACCGGGGAGCTGTTTTTT
-	-	TRBV9	TRBJ2-7	CASSVGRGSSYEQYF	TGTGCCAGCAGCGTGGGGCGGGGTAGCTCCTACGAGCAGTACTTC